The present TCR beta chain was sequenced within a study of read filtering for tumor transcriptome and immune sequencing. Across the whole study: R-ISS stage counts were fewer than ten for I, roughly 16 for II, roughly seven for III. Whole-transcriptome libraries were prepared after DNase treatment.

From about 0.4 ug of RNA, a library with molecular barcoded alpha/delta and beta/gamma adaptors was made. TCRdb analysed the reads with MiXCR anew, one entry per CDR3 protein. The sample records roughly 82,000 distinct CDR3 sequences, around 12% being singletons. Notes on the study in general: Without single-read clonotypes, shared clonotype proportions correlated more between IR-seq and RNA-seq.

This clonotype was detected only a few times. The antigen is undetermined. Trimming removed 6 bases at V and 0 bases at J, with 15 bases between. Germline V gives CDR1 MNHEY, CDR2 SMNVEV (reference sequence). CDR3 length: 16 residues. Sequencing input: a population of CD138-negative cells sorted from bone marrow. J is TRBJ1-3 and V is TRBV27; TRBD1 might be the D (5 bases). The TCR was taken from a donor at least 40 years old with multiple myeloma. This chain's CDR3 is CASRLGGTNSGNTIYF. Here the CDR3 DNA reads TGTGCCAGCAGACTTGGGGGGACCAACTCTGGAAACACCATATATTTT.